This TCR beta chain originates from a study of identifying expanded T cells in peripheral blood. The germline CDR1 and CDR2 sequences are SGDLS and YYNGEE. V was clipped by 2 bases and J by 4 bases; unmatched bases: 5. The CDR3 consists of 14 residues. Clones were sequenced by immunoSEQ multiplex PCR, and TCRdb holds only the in-frame ones, with some missing. The data show some 97,000 clones, 88% seen once. The chain recombines TRBV9 with TRBJ1-1; TRBD1 aligns across 7 bases. Sequencing was carried out using blood. The TCR was taken from a person aged 18-70 years in good health. The CDR3 DNA reads as TGTGCCAGCAGCGTGAGGGGGCTGGGCACTGAAGCTTTCTTT. This encodes CASSVRGLGTEAFF.